Listed here are 30 T cell receptor beta chains from one sample, sequenced in a study of patients and donors after allogeneic stem cell transplantation (dated by TCRdb to the early 2020s). The library was generated by RT-PCR. The run used a NextSeq 550. TCRdb handled the public reads itself, with Q25 trimming in fastp and clone calling in MiXCR, and kept productive beta chains. Each entry merges the rows of one CDR3 protein and shows their most common DNA and genes. This sample has 70,000 to 85,000 distinct CDR3 sequences in its table, and approximately 25% of those were observed once. The ten largest clones take up roughly 29% of the sample. The sequenced material came from blood, either unsorted or a sorted T cell fraction (not recorded which). These receptors all stem from a human donor who was either an allogeneic HSCT recipient or a stem cell or donor lymphocyte infusion donor (not recorded which). It is not recorded whose cells these are; they may come from a transplant donor.

There are a few counts of this clonotype. This chain joins TRBV12-3 or TRBV12-4 and TRBJ1-2; D not resolved. This CDR3 region has 15 residues. V was cut by 0 bases and J by 0 bases, with 8 bases left in between. CDR3 nucleotides: TGTGCCAGCAGTTTAGCGCTAGCAGCTAACTATGGCTACACCTTC. It encodes CASSLALAANYGYTF.

V gene TRBV20-1 combines with J gene TRBJ2-2; the match to TRBD2 covers 7 bases. Germline trimming cut 1 base from V and 1 base from J; bases unmatched to any gene: 6. The CDR3 is made up of 16 amino acids. From germline, CDR1 is DFQATT and CDR2 SNEGSKA (reference sequence). The CDR3 sequence: CSARGFQRGNTGELFF. The CDR3 nucleotides are TGCAGTGCTAGAGGGTTCCAGCGGGGGAACACCGGGGAGCTGTTTTTT.

This clonotype appeared a single time. V is TRBV3-1 and J is TRBJ2-3, with TRBD2 matching 10 bases. This CDR3 is 16 amino acids long. From germline, CDR1 is LGHDT and CDR2 YNNKEL (reference sequence). V dropped 4 bases and J dropped 3; count of bases not matched to a gene: 7. CDR3: CASSPPSGRATDTQYF. The CDR3 DNA reads TGTGCCAGCAGCCCCCCCAGCGGGAGGGCTACAGATACGCAGTATTTT.

This clonotype was seen only a few times. The rearrangement joins TRBV7-2 to TRBJ1-2; D is ambiguous. This CDR3 has 14 residues. Germline V CDR1 and CDR2: SGHTA, FQGNSA. Trimming left V 0 bases short and J 2 bases short, with 7 bases between. Here the CDR3 DNA reads TGTGCCAGCAGCTTAGCTGTGCCAAACTATGGCTACACCTTC. It yields the protein CASSLAVPNYGYTF.

The CDR3 sequence is CASSLEDFSLQEFF. The CDR3 coding sequence is TGTGCCAGCAGTTTAGAGGACTTCTCTTTACAGGAGTTCTTC. V gene TRBV12-3 or TRBV12-4 combines with J gene TRBJ2-1; D is perhaps TRBD1 or TRBD2 (5 bases each). V was trimmed by 1 base and J by 14 bases, leaving 18 bases between them. This CDR3 has 14 residues.

The chain joins TRBV6-2 or TRBV6-3 to TRBJ2-3; 14 nucleotides align to TRBD2. This CDR3 contains 19 residues. J gave up 0 bases and V 6 bases, and 11 bases lay outside the gene matches. Looked up from germline, CDR1 is MNHEY and CDR2 is SVGEGT. The CDR3 DNA sequence: TGTGCCAGCAGAACGCCCGGGACTAGCGGGAGACTGAGCACAGATACGCAGTATTTT. Translated: CASRTPGTSGRLSTDTQYF.

The chain combines TRBV11-2 with TRBJ2-2, with TRBD2 as a possible D gene (6 bases). The CDR3 has 16 residues. Germline-derived CDR1 and CDR2 are SGHAT and FQNNGV. The V gene lost 4 bases and the J gene lost 1 base, with 13 bases spanning the gap. CDR3: CASSSTIAENTGELFF. Written as DNA, the CDR3 is TGTGCCAGCAGCTCTACGATAGCGGAGAACACCGGGGAGCTGTTTTTT.

This chain connects TRBV20-1 to TRBJ2-4, with TRBD1 matching 8 bases. The junction had 13 bases not matched to a gene; V was cut back by 5 bases and J by 7 bases. Germline V gives CDR1 DFQATT, CDR2 SNEGSKA (reference sequence). The CDR3 covers 15 residues. The CDR3 nucleotides read TGCAGTGCTCGACAGGGGCGGGCCTTGTCGAACATTCAGTACTTC. Translating it yields CSARQGRALSNIQYF.

The table lists this clonotype with a few counts. The rearrangement uses TRBV5-1 and TRBJ2-2; 7 bases fit TRBD1. There are 15 residues in the CDR3. After removal of 0 bases from V and 6 bases from J, the junction contained 5 bases not matched to a gene. The germline gives CDR1 SGHRS, CDR2 YFSETQ. Written as DNA, the CDR3 is TGCGCCAGCAGCTTGGGAGACAGGGACGCCGGGGAGCTGTTTTTT. Its protein is CASSLGDRDAGELFF.

The chain has TRBV7-2 and TRBJ1-2; no reliable D call. The V gene lost 7 bases and the J gene lost 0 bases, with 12 bases spanning the gap. Germline V CDR1 and CDR2: SGHTA, FQGNSA. CDR3 length: 14 residues. CDR3 nucleotide sequence: TGTGCCAGCAAAACAAGTTCTACTAACTATGGCTACACCTTC. This codes for CASKTSSTNYGYTF.

This clonotype has more than one count but fewer than ten. The V call is TRBV5-1, the J call TRBJ2-3; D gene uncertain. The CDR3 covers 14 residues. Germline V gene data show CDR1 as SGHRS and CDR2 as YFSETQ. Trimming pared 0 bases from V and 4 bases from J, leaving 9 bases between. The DNA of the CDR3 is TGCGCCAGCAGCTTGGCCCTAGATTCAGATACGCAGTATTTT. It encodes CASSLALDSDTQYF.

The chain couples TRBV28 to TRBJ1-1; D not resolved. Trimming pared 2 bases from V and 5 bases from J, leaving 15 bases between. The CDR3 has 15 amino acids. CDR1 is MDHEN, CDR2 SYDVKM, per germline. CDR3 bases: TGTGCCAGCAGTTTAACCTGGATGGGGAGTACTGAAGCTTTCTTT. It encodes CASSLTWMGSTEAFF.

This chain links TRBV5-1 with TRBJ1-2, with 8 bases lining up with TRBD1. This CDR3 has 14 amino acids. With V trimmed by 2 bases and J by 4 bases, 4 bases remained unmatched. The V gene's germline CDR1 is SGHRS and CDR2 YFSETQ. In DNA, the CDR3 is TGCGCCAGCAGCTTCAGACAGGGGATCTATGGCTACACCTTC. Protein product: CASSFRQGIYGYTF.

This clonotype was detected a few times. The CDR3 nucleotides are TGTGCCAGCAGAGGGCTTGGGGCCGGGGAGCTGTTTTTT. Translation gives CASRGLGAGELFF. V usage is TRBV12-3 or TRBV12-4 and J usage is TRBJ2-2; no firm D call. Between the trimmed V and J ends, which lost 6 bases and 6 bases, there was a span of 11 bases. The CDR3 loop spans 13 amino acids.

There are a few counts of this clonotype. V and J are TRBV29-1 and TRBJ2-7; D not resolved. Germline CDR1 SQVTM, CDR2 ANQGSEA. The CDR3 extends over 16 amino acids. V dropped 5 bases and J dropped 1 base, with 21 bases sitting between them. In DNA, the CDR3 is TGCAGCGTTCTCTTTCCGGGTTCTCCTGTATCCTACGAGCAGTACTTC. Its protein product is CSVLFPGSPVSYEQYF.

This clonotype was observed a few times. J is TRBJ2-3 and V is TRBV3-1; 9 nucleotides line up with TRBD2. The CDR3 runs 14 residues. J gave up 4 bases and V 1 base, and 0 bases lay outside the gene matches. Germline lookup yields CDR1 LGHDT and CDR2 YNNKEL (reference sequence). The CDR3 coding sequence is TGTGCCAGCAGCCAAGGCGGGGGGGCAGATACGCAGTATTTT. Amino acids: CASSQGGGADTQYF.

At least ten counts were recorded for this clonotype. The chain has TRBV7-9 and TRBJ1-2; D unclear. V lost 2 bases and J lost 5, with 9 bases in between. Germline lookup yields CDR1 SEHNR and CDR2 FQNEAQ (reference sequence). The length of the CDR3 is 13 residues. The chain's CDR3 is CASSLMGLYGYTF. The CDR3 DNA reads as TGTGCCAGCAGCTTAATGGGGTTATATGGCTACACCTTC.

This chain joins TRBV28 and TRBJ2-5; D not certain. Trimming took off 5 bases at V and 6 bases at J, with 10 bases between the two ends. The CDR3 is 12 amino acids. The germline V gene has CDR1 MDHEN and CDR2 SYDVKM. Here the CDR3 DNA reads TGTGCCAGCAGTAGTACGGTCCAGACCCAGTACTTC. Translating gives CASSSTVQTQYF.

J is TRBJ2-5 and V is TRBV7-2, with 10 bases that match TRBD2. CDR3 length: 15 residues. The V segment lost 3 bases and the J segment 2 bases; nucleotides outside the gene matches: 3. Per the germline V gene, CDR1 is SGHTA and CDR2 is FQGNSA. The DNA for the CDR3 is TGTGCCAGCAGCTTTAGACTAGCGGGTCAAGAGACCCAGTACTTC. Translated: CASSFRLAGQETQYF. Based on the CDR3 plus reference TRBV7-2 and TRBJ2-5, the full variable domain is GAGVSQSPSNKVTEKGKDVELRCDPISGHTALYWYRQSLGQGLEFLIYFQGNSAPDKSGLPSDRFSAERTGGSVSTLTIQRTQQEDSAVYLCASSFRLAGQETQYFGPGTRLLVL.

The rearrangement joins TRBV9 to TRBJ2-3; 12 bases fit TRBD2. Germline trimming cut 0 bases from V and 1 base from J; bases unmatched to any gene: 6. Per germline, CDR1 SGDLS and CDR2 YYNGEE. This CDR3 comprises 18 residues. CDR3 nucleotides: TGTGCCAGCAGCGTAGATCGACTAGCGGGAGTGGGCACAGATACGCAGTATTTT. It specifies CASSVDRLAGVGTDTQYF. The whole variable domain, filled in from reference TRBV9 and TRBJ2-3, reads DSGVTQTPKHLITATGQRVTLRCSPRSGDLSVYWYQQSLDQGLQFLIQYYNGEERAKGNILERFSAQQFPDLHSELNLSSLELGDSALYFCASSVDRLAGVGTDTQYFGPGTRLTVL.

The rearrangement links TRBV7-6 to TRBJ1-5; the D is unclear. Germline V gene data show CDR1 as SGHVS and CDR2 as FNYEAQ. The ends were cut back, 0 bases at V and 1 base at J, with 19 bases in the middle. The CDR3 loop spans 19 amino acids. CDR3 nucleotide sequence: TGTGCCAGCAGCTTAGCGCCCCCCGGCGCCAGTAGAAGCAATCAGCCCCAGCATTTT. Translating it yields CASSLAPPGASRSNQPQHF.

In this sample, this clonotype turned up a few times. This chain uses TRBV7-3 with TRBJ2-1; D gene uncertain. Trimming shortened V by 5 bases and J by 0 bases, and 11 bases separated the two germline ends. CDR1 is SGHTA and CDR2 is FQGTGA in the germline V gene. CDR3 length: 15 residues. The chain's CDR3 is CASSPTLSSYNEQFF. Written as DNA, the CDR3 is TGTGCCAGCAGCCCAACACTGAGCTCCTACAATGAGCAGTTCTTC.

The chain combines TRBV5-1 with TRBJ2-7; 7 nucleotides align to TRBD2. Germline V CDR1 and CDR2: SGHRS, YFSETQ. J gave up 6 bases and V 0 bases, and 0 bases lay outside the gene matches. The CDR3 contains 12 residues. CDR3 coding DNA: TGCGCCAGCAGCTTGGCGGGGGGCGAGCAGTACTTC. Encoded protein: CASSLAGGEQYF.

This clonotype has a handful of counts. The chain links TRBV29-1 to TRBJ2-3; D tentatively reads TRBD1 or TRBD2 (5 bases each). V was cut by 5 bases and J by 8 bases, with 8 bases left in between. In germline, CDR1 is SQVTM, CDR2 ANQGSEA. The CDR3 has 10 residues. The CDR3 is CSVLRGTQYF. The CDR3 nucleotides are TGCAGCGTTTTGAGGGGTACGCAGTATTTT.

This clonotype was seen many times. The chain employs TRBV29-1 and TRBJ1-5; no firm D call. Germline V gives CDR1 SQVTM, CDR2 ANQGSEA. The CDR3 has 14 residues. Deletions cut 4 bases from V and 1 base from J, with 11 bases between. The DNA of the CDR3 is TGCAGCGTTGCGGAGGGCGCAAGCAATCAGCCCCAGCATTTT. Protein sequence: CSVAEGASNQPQHF.

The chain joins TRBV28 to TRBJ1-1; D might be TRBD1 (5 bases). The germline gives CDR1 MDHEN, CDR2 SYDVKM. The V end was cut by 3 bases, the J end by 4 bases, with 12 bases between. The length of the CDR3 is 14 residues. This CDR3 reads CASSFGGWFTEAFF. The CDR3 DNA sequence: TGTGCCAGCAGTTTTGGGGGTTGGTTCACTGAAGCTTTCTTT.

This clonotype turned up a few times. V usage is TRBV10-3 and J usage is TRBJ2-2, with D perhaps TRBD1 (6 bases). Germline V gives CDR1 ENHRY, CDR2 SYGVKD. CDR3 size: 15 residues. Trimming cost V 6 bases and J 2 bases, with 13 bases left between them. DNA of the CDR3: TGTGCCATCAGATCCGGGACACCAAACACCGGGGAGCTGTTTTTT. Amino acids: CAIRSGTPNTGELFF.

By its share, this clonotype is medium-sized. The chain is built from TRBV15 and TRBJ1-1; D is ambiguous. Germline V gives CDR1 LNHNV, CDR2 YYDKDF (reference sequence). The CDR3 extends over 16 amino acids. V lost 5 bases and J lost 3, with 19 bases in between. As DNA, the CDR3 is TGTGCCACCAGCGGCCATCTCCTCCAGAGGTACACTGAAGCTTTCTTT. It encodes CATSGHLLQRYTEAFF.

The V and J genes are TRBV9 and TRBJ2-2; a possible D gene is TRBD1 (5 bases). Trimming removed 7 bases at V and 3 bases at J, with 10 bases between. Germline V gives CDR1 SGDLS, CDR2 YYNGEE. This CDR3 has 13 residues. CDR3 in amino acids: CASQGSHTGELFF. CDR3 nucleotide sequence: TGTGCCAGCCAGGGTTCCCACACCGGGGAGCTGTTTTTT.

This clonotype was picked up many times. The chain couples TRBV7-7 to TRBJ1-2, with 7 bases lining up with TRBD1. Germline V gives CDR1 SSHAT, CDR2 FNYEAQ (reference sequence). This CDR3 region has 16 residues. The CDR3 DNA reads as TGTGCTAGTCCTGCTGGGAGGACAGGTCCTGGGTATGGCTACACCTTC. It specifies CASPAGRTGPGYGYTF.